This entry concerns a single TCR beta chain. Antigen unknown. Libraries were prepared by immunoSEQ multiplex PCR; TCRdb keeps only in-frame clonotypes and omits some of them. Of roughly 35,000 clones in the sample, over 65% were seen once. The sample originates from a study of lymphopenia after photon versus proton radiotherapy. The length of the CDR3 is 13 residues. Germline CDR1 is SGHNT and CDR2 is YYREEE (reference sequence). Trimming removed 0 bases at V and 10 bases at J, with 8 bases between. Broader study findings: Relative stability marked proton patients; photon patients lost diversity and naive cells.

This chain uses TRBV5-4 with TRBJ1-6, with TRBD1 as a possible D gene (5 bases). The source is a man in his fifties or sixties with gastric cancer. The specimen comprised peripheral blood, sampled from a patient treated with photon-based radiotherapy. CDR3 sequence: CASSLGGKSPLHF. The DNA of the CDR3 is TGTGCCAGCAGCTTGGGGGGGAAGTCACCCCTCCACTTT.